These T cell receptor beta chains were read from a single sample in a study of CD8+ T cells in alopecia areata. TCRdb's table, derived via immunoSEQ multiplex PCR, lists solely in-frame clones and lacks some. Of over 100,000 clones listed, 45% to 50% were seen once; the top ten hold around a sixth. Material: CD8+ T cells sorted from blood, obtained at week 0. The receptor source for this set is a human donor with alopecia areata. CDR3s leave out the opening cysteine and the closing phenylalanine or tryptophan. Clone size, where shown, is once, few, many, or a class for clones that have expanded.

cdr3_aa: ASSLTSGTSQKLF
v_call: TRBV27
clone_size: NA
j_call: TRBJ1-4

cdr3_aa: AWSQRGGLNTEAF
v_call: TRBV30
clone_size: NA
j_call: TRBJ1-1

cdr3_aa: ASSLTGSNQPQH
v_call: TRBV19
clone_size: few
j_call: TRBJ1-5

cdr3_aa: ASSPRQLLNTEAF
v_call: TRBV27
clone_size: NA
j_call: TRBJ1-1

cdr3_aa: ASSDLDSEAF
v_call: TRBV19
clone_size: many
j_call: TRBJ1-1

cdr3_aa: SVAGTSSMNTEAF
v_call: TRBV29-1
clone_size: few
j_call: TRBJ1-1

cdr3_aa: ATSSGQGIGWETQY
v_call: TRBV15
clone_size: few
j_call: TRBJ2-5

cdr3_aa: AWSPYGREAF
v_call: TRBV30
clone_size: once
j_call: TRBJ1-1

cdr3_aa: SGFFKDRGGYEQY
v_call: TRBV29-1
clone_size: few
j_call: TRBJ2-7

cdr3_aa: ASSSAGTGRTEAF
v_call: TRBV13
clone_size: NA
j_call: TRBJ1-1

cdr3_aa: ASSQTTSGTGIYGYT
v_call: TRBV7-9
clone_size: NA
j_call: TRBJ1-2

cdr3_aa: AWSVGEQF
v_call: TRBV30
clone_size: NA
j_call: TRBJ2-1

cdr3_aa: ASSQNTEAF
v_call: TRBV7-9
clone_size: few
j_call: TRBJ1-1

cdr3_aa: ASSRWDRSMNTEAF
v_call: TRBV5-1
clone_size: NA
j_call: TRBJ1-1

cdr3_aa: ASSLPPLGGSNEQF
v_call: TRBV27
clone_size: NA
j_call: TRBJ2-1

cdr3_aa: ASNPRDSIYEQY
v_call: TRBV6-5
clone_size: few
j_call: TRBJ2-7

cdr3_aa: ASSIQRGTYEQY
v_call: TRBV13
clone_size: NA
j_call: TRBJ2-7

cdr3_aa: SVEKDTRITNYGYT
v_call: TRBV29-1
clone_size: NA
j_call: TRBJ1-2

cdr3_aa: ASSQDTTYEQY
v_call: TRBV4-3
clone_size: NA
j_call: TRBJ2-7

cdr3_aa: ASSQPARGPKETQY
v_call: TRBV4-1
clone_size: NA
j_call: TRBJ2-5

cdr3_aa: ASSYSREGATDTQY
v_call: TRBV6-5
clone_size: NA
j_call: TRBJ2-3

cdr3_aa: SAEGGTIIKSYNEQF
v_call: TRBV29-1
clone_size: few
j_call: TRBJ2-1

cdr3_aa: ASSDSRPVSL
v_call: TRBV2
clone_size: NA
j_call: TRBJ1-1

cdr3_aa: ASSFSANTGELF
v_call: TRBV5-1
clone_size: NA
j_call: TRBJ2-2

cdr3_aa: ASRQGADTDTQY
v_call: TRBV6-4
clone_size: few
j_call: TRBJ2-3

cdr3_aa: SARVADSYNEQF
v_call: TRBV29-1
clone_size: NA
j_call: TRBJ2-1

cdr3_aa: ATSRLSGVGANVLT
v_call: TRBV15
clone_size: few
j_call: TRBJ2-6

cdr3_aa: ASSSPTSGGWETQY
v_call: TRBV6-5
clone_size: few
j_call: TRBJ2-5

cdr3_aa: SVEGRGPFYGYT
v_call: TRBV29-1
clone_size: NA
j_call: TRBJ1-2

cdr3_aa: ASSTGGGPPYEQY
v_call: TRBV27
clone_size: NA
j_call: TRBJ2-7

cdr3_aa: ASSDGLSYNEQF
v_call: TRBV4-3
clone_size: NA
j_call: TRBJ2-1

cdr3_aa: ASSQASGGASDTQY
v_call: TRBV2
clone_size: NA
j_call: TRBJ2-3

cdr3_aa: ASSLTQGRY
v_call: TRBV7-3
clone_size: few
j_call: TRBJ2-4

cdr3_aa: SARVRVDTGELF
v_call: TRBV29-1
clone_size: NA
j_call: TRBJ2-2

cdr3_aa: ASSPRTSAYNEQF
v_call: TRBV6-5
clone_size: few
j_call: TRBJ2-1

cdr3_aa: AWRWTGGTGELF
v_call: TRBV30
clone_size: NA
j_call: TRBJ2-2

cdr3_aa: ASSPHRNNEQF
v_call: TRBV9
clone_size: NA
j_call: TRBJ2-1

cdr3_aa: ASSIGTGVGYT
v_call: TRBV6-5
clone_size: NA
j_call: TRBJ1-2

cdr3_aa: ASSSGTGTQETQY
v_call: TRBV7-6
clone_size: NA
j_call: TRBJ2-5

cdr3_aa: AWSLGQGHVSPLH
v_call: TRBV30
clone_size: once
j_call: TRBJ1-6

cdr3_aa: AWGRGQGDTDTQY
v_call: TRBV30
clone_size: NA
j_call: TRBJ2-3

cdr3_aa: ASSQQGAGTGELF
v_call: TRBV4-3
clone_size: NA
j_call: TRBJ2-2

cdr3_aa: ASFGRATQY
v_call: TRBV27
clone_size: NA
j_call: TRBJ2-3

cdr3_aa: ASSQLSAGGAYGYT
v_call: TRBV4-3
clone_size: NA
j_call: TRBJ1-2

cdr3_aa: ASSLPQGTGAEAF
v_call: TRBV5-6
clone_size: once
j_call: TRBJ1-1